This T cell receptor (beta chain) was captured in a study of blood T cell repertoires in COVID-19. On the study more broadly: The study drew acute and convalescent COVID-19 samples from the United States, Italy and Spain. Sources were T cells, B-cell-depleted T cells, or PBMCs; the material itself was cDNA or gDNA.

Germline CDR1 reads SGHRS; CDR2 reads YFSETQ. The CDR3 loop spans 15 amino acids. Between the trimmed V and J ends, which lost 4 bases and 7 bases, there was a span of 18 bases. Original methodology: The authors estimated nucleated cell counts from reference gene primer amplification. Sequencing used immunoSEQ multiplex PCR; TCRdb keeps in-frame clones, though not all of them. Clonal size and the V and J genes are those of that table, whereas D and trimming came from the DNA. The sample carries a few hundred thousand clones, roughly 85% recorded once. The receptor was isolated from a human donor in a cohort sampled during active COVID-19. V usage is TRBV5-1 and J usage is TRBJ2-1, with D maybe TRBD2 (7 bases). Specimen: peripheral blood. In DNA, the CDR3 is TGCGCCAGCAGCCGGGGGCAGACTAGCTGGAATGAGCAGTTCTTC. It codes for CASSRGQTSWNEQFF.